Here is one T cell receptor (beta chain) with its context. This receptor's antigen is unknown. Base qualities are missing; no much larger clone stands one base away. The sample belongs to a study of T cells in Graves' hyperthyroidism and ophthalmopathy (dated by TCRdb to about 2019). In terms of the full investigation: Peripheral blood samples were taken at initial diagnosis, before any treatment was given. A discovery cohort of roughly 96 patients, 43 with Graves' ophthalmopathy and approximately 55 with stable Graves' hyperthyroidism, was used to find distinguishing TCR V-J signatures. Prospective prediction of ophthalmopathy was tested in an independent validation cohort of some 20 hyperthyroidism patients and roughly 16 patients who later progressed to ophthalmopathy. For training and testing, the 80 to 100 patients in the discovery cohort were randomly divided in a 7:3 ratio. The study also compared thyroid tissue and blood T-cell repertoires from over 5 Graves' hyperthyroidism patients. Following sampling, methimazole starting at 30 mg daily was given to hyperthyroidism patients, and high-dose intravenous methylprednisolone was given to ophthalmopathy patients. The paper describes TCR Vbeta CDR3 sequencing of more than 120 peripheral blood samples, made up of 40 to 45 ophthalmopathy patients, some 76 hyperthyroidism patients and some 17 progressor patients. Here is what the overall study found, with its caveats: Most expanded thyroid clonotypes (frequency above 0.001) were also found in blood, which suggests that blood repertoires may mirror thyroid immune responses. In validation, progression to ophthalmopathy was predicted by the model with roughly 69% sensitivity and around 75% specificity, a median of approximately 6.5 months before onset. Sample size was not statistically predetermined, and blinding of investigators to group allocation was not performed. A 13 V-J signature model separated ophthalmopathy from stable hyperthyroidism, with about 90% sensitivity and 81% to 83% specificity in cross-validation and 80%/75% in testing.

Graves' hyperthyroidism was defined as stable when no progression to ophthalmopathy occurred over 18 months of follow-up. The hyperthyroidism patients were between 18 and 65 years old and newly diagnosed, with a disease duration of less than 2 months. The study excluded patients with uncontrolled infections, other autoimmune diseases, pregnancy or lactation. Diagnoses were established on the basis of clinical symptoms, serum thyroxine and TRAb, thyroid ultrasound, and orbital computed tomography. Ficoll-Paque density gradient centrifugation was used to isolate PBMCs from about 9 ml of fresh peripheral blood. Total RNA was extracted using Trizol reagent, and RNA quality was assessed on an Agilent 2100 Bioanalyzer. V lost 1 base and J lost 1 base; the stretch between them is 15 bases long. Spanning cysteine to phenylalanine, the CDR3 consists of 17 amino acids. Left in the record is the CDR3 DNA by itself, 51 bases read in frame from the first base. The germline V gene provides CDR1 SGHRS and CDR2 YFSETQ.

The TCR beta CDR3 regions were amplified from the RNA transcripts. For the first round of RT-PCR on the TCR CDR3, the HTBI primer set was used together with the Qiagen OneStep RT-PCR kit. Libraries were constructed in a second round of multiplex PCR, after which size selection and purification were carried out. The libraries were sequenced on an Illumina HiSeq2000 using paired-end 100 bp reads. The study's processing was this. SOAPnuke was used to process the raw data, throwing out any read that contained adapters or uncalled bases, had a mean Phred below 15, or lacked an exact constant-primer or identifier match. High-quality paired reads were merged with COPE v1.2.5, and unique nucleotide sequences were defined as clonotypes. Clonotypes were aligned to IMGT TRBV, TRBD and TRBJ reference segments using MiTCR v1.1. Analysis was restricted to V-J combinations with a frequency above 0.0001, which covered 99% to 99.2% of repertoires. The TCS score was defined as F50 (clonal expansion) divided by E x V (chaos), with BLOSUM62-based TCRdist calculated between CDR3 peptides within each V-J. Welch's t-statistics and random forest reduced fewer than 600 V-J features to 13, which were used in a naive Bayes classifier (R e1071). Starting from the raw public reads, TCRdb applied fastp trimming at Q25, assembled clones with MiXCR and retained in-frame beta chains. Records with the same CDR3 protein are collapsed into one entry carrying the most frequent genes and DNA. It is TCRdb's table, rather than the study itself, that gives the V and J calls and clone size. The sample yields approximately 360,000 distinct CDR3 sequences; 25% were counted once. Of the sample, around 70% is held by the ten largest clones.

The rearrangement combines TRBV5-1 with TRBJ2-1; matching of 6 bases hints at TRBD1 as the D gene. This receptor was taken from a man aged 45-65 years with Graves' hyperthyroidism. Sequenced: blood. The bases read TGCGCCAGCAGCTTGATGGGGGCGGGTCCTTCCTACAATGAGCAGTTCTTC. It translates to CASSLMGAGPSYNEQFF.